This record covers a single T cell receptor (beta chain). The data were obtained in a study of response to subunit inactivated influenza vaccine. Trimming cost V 1 base and J 3 bases, with 7 bases left between them. CDR1 is SQVTM and CDR2 is ANQGSEA in the germline V gene. The CDR3 has 12 residues. TCRdb itself ran the RT-PCR reads through MiXCR, one entry per CDR3 protein. The profile covers 150,000 to 200,000 distinct CDR3 sequences, with roughly 12% appearing a single time and about 29% taken by the ten largest. The data were also submitted as part of a second study, on T cells expressing NK-cell markers. According to that study: The TCR beta cDNA came from 5'RACE template switching with UMIs. Six of the donors carried dominant NKG2C+ clonotypes that took up roughly 1.0-7.5% of their CD8+ T cells. Leadership of the CD3+CD56-NKG2C+ fraction also belonged to these clonotypes in several donors.

Sample: CD8+ T cells sorted from PBMCs, taken 11 to 12 days after vaccination. The receptor was isolated from a man between 45 and 60 years old who received an inactivated influenza vaccine. The V gene is TRBV29-1, the J gene TRBJ2-7, with D uncertain. The CDR3 nucleotides read TGCAGCGTTGAAGGTTCTCTCTACGAGCAGTACTTC. Protein: CSVEGSLYEQYF.